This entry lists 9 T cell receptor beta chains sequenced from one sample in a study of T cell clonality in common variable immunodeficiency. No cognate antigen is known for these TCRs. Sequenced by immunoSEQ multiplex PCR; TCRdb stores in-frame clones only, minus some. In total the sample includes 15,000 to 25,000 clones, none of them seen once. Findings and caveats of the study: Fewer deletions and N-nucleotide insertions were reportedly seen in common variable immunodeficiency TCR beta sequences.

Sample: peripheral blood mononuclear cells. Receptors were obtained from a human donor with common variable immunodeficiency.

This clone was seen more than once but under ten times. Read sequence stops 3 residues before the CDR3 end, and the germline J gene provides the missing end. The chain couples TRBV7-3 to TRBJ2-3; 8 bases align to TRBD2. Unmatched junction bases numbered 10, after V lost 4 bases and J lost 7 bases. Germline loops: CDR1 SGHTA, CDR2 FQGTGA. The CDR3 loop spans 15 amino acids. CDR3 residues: CASSSPSGLDNTQYF. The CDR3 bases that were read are TGTGCCAGCAGCTCCCCCTCGGGACTAGACAATACG. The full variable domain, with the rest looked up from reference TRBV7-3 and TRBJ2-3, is GAGVSQTPSNKVTEKGKYVELRCDPISGHTALYWYRQSLGQGPEFLIYFQGTGAADDSGLPNDRFFAVRPEGSVSTLKIQRTERGDSAVYLCASSSPSGLDNTQYFGPGTRLTVL.

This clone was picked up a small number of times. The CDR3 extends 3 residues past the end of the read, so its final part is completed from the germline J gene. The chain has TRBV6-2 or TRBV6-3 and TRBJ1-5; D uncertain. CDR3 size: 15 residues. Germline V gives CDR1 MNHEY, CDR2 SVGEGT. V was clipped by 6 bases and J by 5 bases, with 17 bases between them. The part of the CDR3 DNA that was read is TGTGCCAGCAGGACGGACTACTACCAAGATCAGCCC. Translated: CASRTDYYQDQP. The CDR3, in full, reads CASRTDYYQDQPQHF.

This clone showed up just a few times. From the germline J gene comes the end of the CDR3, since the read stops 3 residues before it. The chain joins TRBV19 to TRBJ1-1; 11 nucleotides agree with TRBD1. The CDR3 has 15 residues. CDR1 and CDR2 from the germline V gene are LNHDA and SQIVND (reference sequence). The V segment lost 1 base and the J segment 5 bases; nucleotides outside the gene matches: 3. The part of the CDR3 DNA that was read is TGTGCCAGTAGTATAGCGGACAGGGGGCAAACTGAA. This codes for CASSIADRGQTE. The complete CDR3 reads CASSIADRGQTEAFF.

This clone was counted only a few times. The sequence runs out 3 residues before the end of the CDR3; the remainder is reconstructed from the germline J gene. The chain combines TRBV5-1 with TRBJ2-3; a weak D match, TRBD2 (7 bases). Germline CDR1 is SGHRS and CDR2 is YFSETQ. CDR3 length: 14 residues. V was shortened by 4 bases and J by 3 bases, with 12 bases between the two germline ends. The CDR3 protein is CASSPEGGTDTQYF. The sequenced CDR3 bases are TGCGCCAGCAGCCCGGAGGGGGGGACAGATACG.

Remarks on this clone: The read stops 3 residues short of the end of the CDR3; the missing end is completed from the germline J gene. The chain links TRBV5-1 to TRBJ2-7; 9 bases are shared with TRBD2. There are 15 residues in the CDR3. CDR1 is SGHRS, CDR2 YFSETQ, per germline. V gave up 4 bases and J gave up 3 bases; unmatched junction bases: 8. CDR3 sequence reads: CASSPPVAGVYEQYF. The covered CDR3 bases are TGCGCCAGCAGCCCCCCGGTAGCGGGAGTCTACGAG.

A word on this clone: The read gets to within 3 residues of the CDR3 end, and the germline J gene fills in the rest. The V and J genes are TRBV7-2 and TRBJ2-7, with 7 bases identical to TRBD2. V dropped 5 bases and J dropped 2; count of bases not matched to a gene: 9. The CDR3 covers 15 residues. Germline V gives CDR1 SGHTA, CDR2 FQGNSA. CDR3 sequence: CASSRLGGGTYEQYF. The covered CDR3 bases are TGTGCCAGCAGCCGACTGGGGGGGGGTACCTACGAG. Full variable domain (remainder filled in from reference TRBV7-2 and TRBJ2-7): GAGVSQSPSNKVTEKGKDVELRCDPISGHTALYWYRQSLGQGLEFLIYFQGNSAPDKSGLPSDRFSAERTGGSVSTLTIQRTQQEDSAVYLCASSRLGGGTYEQYFGPGTRLTVT.

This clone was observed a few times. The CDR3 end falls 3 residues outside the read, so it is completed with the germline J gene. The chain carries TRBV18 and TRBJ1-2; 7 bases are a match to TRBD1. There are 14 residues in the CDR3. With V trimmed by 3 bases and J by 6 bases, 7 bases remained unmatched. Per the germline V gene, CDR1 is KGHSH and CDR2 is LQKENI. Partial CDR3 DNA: TGTGCCAGCTCACCGGGCAGGGGGTTGGATGGC. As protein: CASSPGRGLDG. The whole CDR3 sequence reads CASSPGRGLDGYTF.

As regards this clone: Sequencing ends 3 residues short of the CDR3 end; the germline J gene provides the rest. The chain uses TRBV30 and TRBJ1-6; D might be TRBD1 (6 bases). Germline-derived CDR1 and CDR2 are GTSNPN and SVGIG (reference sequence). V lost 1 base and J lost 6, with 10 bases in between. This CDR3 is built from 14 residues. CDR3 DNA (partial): TGTGCCTGGAGTGGGTCAGGGGTTAATTCACCC. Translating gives CAWSGSGVNSP. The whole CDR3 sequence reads CAWSGSGVNSPLHF.

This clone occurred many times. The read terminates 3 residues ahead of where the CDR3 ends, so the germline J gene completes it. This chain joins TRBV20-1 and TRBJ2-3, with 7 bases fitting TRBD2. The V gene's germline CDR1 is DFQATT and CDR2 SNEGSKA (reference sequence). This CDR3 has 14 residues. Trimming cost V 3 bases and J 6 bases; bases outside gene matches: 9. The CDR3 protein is CSARASGPWDTQYF. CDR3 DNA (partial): TGCAGTGCTAGGGCTAGCGGCCCTTGGGATACG.